Each of the 20 T cell receptor beta chains below was sequenced from the same sample in a study of T cells after posttransplantation cyclophosphamide. Clones were sequenced by immunoSEQ multiplex PCR, and TCRdb holds only the in-frame ones, with some missing. The sample lists several thousand clones, 55% to 85% occurring once. Cyclophosphamide on days +3 and +4 followed busulfan-fludarabine conditioning and a marrow graft. This sample comprised PBMCs, obtained 362 days after allogeneic stem cell transplant with posttransplant cyclophosphamide. These receptors all stem from a male patient in his sixties who received an allogeneic stem cell transplant from an unrelated donor, was CMV-positive, and had acute GVHD only. Certain T cells may be donor cells from the graft.

CDR3 region: CASSLLGHTQETQYF. CDR3 coding DNA: TGCGCCAGCAGCTTGTTGGGGCACACCCAAGAGACCCAGTACTTC. The rearrangement joins TRBV5-1 to TRBJ2-5, with D possibly matching TRBD1 (5 bases). Trimming removed 1 base from V and 1 base from J, with 11 bases in between. The germline gives CDR1 SGHRS, CDR2 YFSETQ. CDR3 length: 15 amino acids.

The chain employs TRBV4-3 and TRBJ2-6, with 11 positions matching TRBD2. This CDR3 is built from 19 residues. Germline V gene sequence: CDR1 LGHNA, CDR2 YSLEER. V shed 1 base and J 0 bases; nucleotides not matched to a gene: 5. This CDR3 is CASSQATSGSPSGANVLTF. CDR3 nucleotide sequence: TGCGCCAGCAGCCAAGCTACTAGCGGGAGCCCCTCTGGGGCCAACGTCCTGACTTTC.

The chain uses TRBV7-3 and TRBJ2-1, with D perhaps TRBD2 (5 bases). V lost 2 bases, J lost 5 bases, and 10 bases lay in between. Germline values: CDR1 SGHTA, CDR2 FQGTGA. CDR3 length: 14 residues. The CDR3 reads CASSLVGENNEQFF. The CDR3 DNA is TGTGCCAGCAGCTTAGTCGGGGAAAACAATGAGCAGTTCTTC.

There are a few counts of this clone. The V and J genes are TRBV5-4 and TRBJ1-2; 9 nucleotides agree with TRBD1. V lost 4 bases and J lost 4; bases outside the gene matches: 2. In germline, CDR1 is SGHNT, CDR2 YYREEE (reference sequence). The CDR3 is 13 residues long. CDR3 protein: CASSQQGAYGYTF. The CDR3 bases are TGTGCCAGCAGCCAACAGGGGGCCTATGGCTACACCTTC. Complete variable domain (other parts from reference TRBV5-4 and TRBJ1-2): ETGVTQSPTHLIKTRGQQVTLRCSSQSGHNTVSWYQQALGQGPQFIFQYYREEENGRGNFPPRFSGLQFPNYSSELNVNALELDDSALYLCASSQQGAYGYTFGSGTRLTVV.

The rearrangement links TRBV18 to TRBJ1-2, with a weak D call TRBD1 (5 bases). This CDR3 contains 15 residues. Germline CDR1 and CDR2: KGHSH and LQKENI. Deletions cut 3 bases from V and 4 bases from J, with 15 bases between. This CDR3 reads CASSPAGDSTYGYTF. In DNA form, the CDR3 reads TGTGCCAGCTCACCTGCTGGGGACTCGACCTATGGCTACACCTTC. Looking up the rest from reference TRBV18 and TRBJ1-2 gives the full variable domain: NAGVMQNPRHLVRRRGQEARLRCSPMKGHSHVYWYRQLPEEGLKFMVYLQKENIIDESGMPKERFSAEFPKEGPSILRIQQVVRGDSAAYFCASSPAGDSTYGYTFGSGTRLTVV.

The rearrangement joins TRBV28 to TRBJ1-2; 7 bases are a match to TRBD1. CDR1 and CDR2 from the germline V gene are MDHEN and SYDVKM. J gave up 5 bases and V 8 bases, and 8 bases lay outside the gene matches. This CDR3 contains 13 residues. The CDR3 DNA reads as TGTGCCAGCGGCCCCGGGACAGAGTATGGCTACACCTTC. Protein sequence: CASGPGTEYGYTF.

The chain has TRBV28 and TRBJ2-5, with D unclear. Trimming removed 1 base at V and 3 bases at J, with 9 bases between. In germline, CDR1 is MDHEN, CDR2 SYDVKM. The CDR3 has 14 residues. CDR3 sequence reads: CASSLLPLEETQYF. CDR3 sequence (DNA): TGTGCCAGCAGTTTATTACCCCTAGAAGAGACCCAGTACTTC.

The V call is TRBV7-9, the J call TRBJ2-1, with D tentatively TRBD2 (5 bases). The V end was cut by 4 bases, the J end by 12 bases, with 25 bases between. CDR3 length equals 16 residues. The germline V gene has CDR1 SEHNR and CDR2 FQNEAQ (reference sequence). CDR3 in amino acids: CASSSSVGLRDPWQFF. The CDR3, as DNA: TGTGCCAGCAGCTCCTCCGTCGGACTTCGAGACCCCTGGCAGTTCTTC.

This chain connects TRBV30 to TRBJ1-6, with TRBD1 matching 7 bases. Germline assignment: CDR1 GTSNPN and CDR2 SVGIG (reference sequence). J gave up 7 bases and V 2 bases, and 5 bases lay outside the gene matches. The CDR3 is made up of 14 amino acids. CDR3 DNA: TGTGCCTGGAGTCGGGGGACAGCAAATTCACCCCTCCACTTT. As protein: CAWSRGTANSPLHF.

This sequence joins TRBV30 and TRBJ1-5; 12 bases map to TRBD1. This CDR3 has 17 residues. The germline V gene has CDR1 GTSNPN and CDR2 SVGIG (reference sequence). V dropped 5 bases and J dropped 1; count of bases not matched to a gene: 9. Here the CDR3 DNA reads TGTGCCTGGGGGGGACAGGGGGCTGAAGTAAGCAATCAGCCCCAGCATTTT. Its translation is CAWGGQGAEVSNQPQHF.

The V gene is TRBV7-8, the J gene TRBJ2-1, with D possibly being TRBD2 (6 bases). The CDR3 length is 13 residues. The V gene lost 5 bases and the J gene lost 4 bases, with 9 bases spanning the gap. Germline V gene data show CDR1 as SGHVS and CDR2 as FQNEAQ. The CDR3 sequence is CASSRDSYNEQFF. For the CDR3, the DNA is TGTGCCAGCAGCCGGGACTCGTACAATGAGCAGTTCTTC.

The chain carries TRBV27 and TRBJ1-5; D is unclear. This CDR3 is built from 15 residues. The V gene's germline CDR1 is MNHEY and CDR2 SMNVEV (reference sequence). Trimming took 6 bases from V and 1 from J, leaving 13 bases between them. The CDR3 coding sequence is TGTGCCAGCAGACCGGGGAGGACCAGCAATCAGCCCCAGCATTTT. Translating it yields CASRPGRTSNQPQHF.

The chain has TRBV15 and TRBJ2-6, with TRBD1 identical over 8 bases. The CDR3 is 16 residues long. CDR1 is LNHNV and CDR2 is YYDKDF in the germline V gene (reference sequence). V was clipped by 3 bases and J by 1 base; unmatched bases: 2. The CDR3 bases are TGTGCCACCAGCAGCCGACAGGGGTCTGGGGCCAACGTCCTGACTTTC. Amino acid sequence: CATSSRQGSGANVLTF.

This clone showed up just once. Sequence at one end of the junction differs from germline and may be a read error. The V and J genes are TRBV6-1 and TRBJ2-5; D gene ambiguous. Germline V gives CDR1 MNHNS, CDR2 SASEGT. The CDR3 is 10 residues long. The CDR3 is CASSEETQYF. The CDR3 DNA reads as TGTGCCAGCAGCGAAGAGACCCAGTACTTC.

The rearrangement uses TRBV4-2 and TRBJ2-1; 11 bases fit TRBD2. CDR1 and CDR2 from the germline V gene are LGHNA and YNFKEQ. The CDR3 runs 20 residues. After removal of 2 bases from V and 5 bases from J, the junction contained 17 bases not matched to a gene. CDR3 amino acids: CASSQRVSSGGPGAHNEQFF. CDR3 DNA: TGTGCCAGCAGCCAACGGGTTTCTAGCGGGGGGCCTGGGGCCCACAATGAGCAGTTCTTC.

V and J are TRBV29-1 and TRBJ1-1, with a tentative D call TRBD1 (5 bases). V shed 6 bases and J shed 1 base, with 12 bases lying between them. Germline lookup yields CDR1 SQVTM and CDR2 ANQGSEA. This CDR3 region has 13 residues. As DNA, the CDR3 is TGCAGCGTACAACGCCAGGGGAACACTGAAGCTTTCTTT. It yields the protein CSVQRQGNTEAFF.

The chain links TRBV30 to TRBJ2-1, with D maybe TRBD2 (7 bases). CDR1 and CDR2 (germline): GTSNPN, SVGIG (reference sequence). The CDR3 has 15 residues. V dropped 3 bases and J dropped 8 bases, with 20 bases sitting between them. DNA of the CDR3: TGTGCCTGGAGCCGAGGACTAGGGACAAGGGATGAGCAGTTCTTC. This translates into CAWSRGLGTRDEQFF.

The rearrangement links TRBV7-2 to TRBJ1-4, with a possible D match to TRBD1 (6 bases). The CDR3 sequence is 15 residues long. Trimming took off 1 base at V and 5 bases at J, with 11 bases between the two ends. Germline lookup yields CDR1 SGHTA and CDR2 FQGNSA. The CDR3 nucleotides read TGTGCCAGCAGCTTAGTTCACAGGGAAAATGAAAAACTGTTTTTT. It specifies CASSLVHRENEKLFF. The full variable domain, rest sourced from reference TRBV7-2 and TRBJ1-4, is GAGVSQSPSNKVTEKGKDVELRCDPISGHTALYWYRQSLGQGLEFLIYFQGNSAPDKSGLPSDRFSAERTGGSVSTLTIQRTQQEDSAVYLCASSLVHRENEKLFFGSGTQLSVL.

The chain combines TRBV19 with TRBJ1-1; TRBD1 might be the D (5 bases). The CDR3 runs 15 residues. The V and J ends lost 3 bases and 7 bases respectively, with 18 bases between them. CDR1 and CDR2 (germline): LNHDA, SQIVND (reference sequence). CDR3 nucleotides: TGTGCCAGTAGTATCCTATCGACAGCGCCAATTGAAGCTTTCTTT. Its protein is CASSILSTAPIEAFF.

V usage is TRBV19 and J usage is TRBJ2-1, with TRBD1 as a possible D gene (5 bases). V lost 5 bases to trimming and J lost 12 bases, with 23 bases between them. The CDR3 totals 15 residues. CDR1 LNHDA and CDR2 SQIVND come from the germline V gene (reference sequence). This chain's CDR3 is CASSSNRITGSRQFF. CDR3 DNA: TGTGCCAGTAGTTCGAACCGTATTACAGGCTCACGGCAGTTCTTC.